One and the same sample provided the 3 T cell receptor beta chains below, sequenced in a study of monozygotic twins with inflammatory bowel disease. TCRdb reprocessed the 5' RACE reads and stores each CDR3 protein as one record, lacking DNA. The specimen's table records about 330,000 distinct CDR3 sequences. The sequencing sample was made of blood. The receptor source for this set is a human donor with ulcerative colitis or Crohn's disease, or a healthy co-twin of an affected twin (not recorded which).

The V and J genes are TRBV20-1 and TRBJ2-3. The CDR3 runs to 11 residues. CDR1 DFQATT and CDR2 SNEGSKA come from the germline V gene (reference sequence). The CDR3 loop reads CSARPTDTQYF.

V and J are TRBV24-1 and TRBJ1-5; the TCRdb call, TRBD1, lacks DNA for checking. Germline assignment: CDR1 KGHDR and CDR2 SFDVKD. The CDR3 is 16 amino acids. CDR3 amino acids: CATSDHRVGSNQPQHF.

The CDR3: CASSSSMASPLDNYGYTF. The V call is TRBV12-3 or TRBV12-4, the J call TRBJ1-2; lacking DNA, the TRBD1 call made by TCRdb goes unchecked. This CDR3 contains 18 residues.